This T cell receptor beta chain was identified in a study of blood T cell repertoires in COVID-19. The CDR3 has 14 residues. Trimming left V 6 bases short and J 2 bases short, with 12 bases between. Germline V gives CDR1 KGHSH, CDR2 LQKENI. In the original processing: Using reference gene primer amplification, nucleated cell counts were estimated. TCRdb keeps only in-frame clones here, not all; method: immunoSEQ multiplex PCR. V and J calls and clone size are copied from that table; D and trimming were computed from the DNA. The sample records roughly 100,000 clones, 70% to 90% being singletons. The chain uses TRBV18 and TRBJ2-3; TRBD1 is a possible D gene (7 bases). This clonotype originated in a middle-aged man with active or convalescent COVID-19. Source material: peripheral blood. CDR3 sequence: CASSAGQNTDTQYF. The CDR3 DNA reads TGTGCCAGCTCGGCGGGACAGAACACAGATACGCAGTATTTT.